This TCR beta chain was sequenced in a study of shared T cell receptors in the human thymus. The data were produced by immunoSEQ multiplex PCR, yet TCRdb's version contains in-frame clones alone and is incomplete. The top ten hold about 0.0094% of the sample, which has hundreds of thousands of clones, around 87% seen once. These data were also reused for a study on human thymus T cells. That paper states: What related research reported was that thymic repertoires overlapped highly among unrelated individuals.

This clonotype was sampled from a boy younger than two with a congenital heart defect. The sample comprised thymocytes.

The CDR3 protein is CSASFQGGLGQETQYF. DNA of the CDR3: TGCAGCGCCTCGTTCCAGGGGGGATTAGGCCAAGAGACCCAGTACTTC. V is TRBV29-1 and J is TRBJ2-5, with D tentatively TRBD1 (7 bases). Deletions cut 7 bases from V and 1 base from J, with 22 bases between. CDR3 length: 16 amino acids. Germline CDR1 is SQVTM and CDR2 is ANQGSEA.